Listed below are T cell receptor beta chains from one sample, sequenced in a study of beta chain features in type 1 diabetes. Data came from immunoSEQ multiplex PCR; TCRdb stores just in-frame clones and leaves some out. The table lists under 500,000 clones, roughly 31% of them singletons. Sequenced: naive CD4+ T cells from blood. The source of these receptors is a man aged 18 to 35 in good health. Both conserved end residues are part of each CDR3. The D gene is left open where the match is weak. Size is omitted from some rows. Given values are once, few, many or a class for expanded clones.

cdr3_nt	cdr3_aa	d_call	clone_size	v_call	j_call
TGTGCCACCAGCAGGAAGGGCGGGATAATAGCGGATGAGCAGTTCTTC	CATSRKGGIIADEQFF	.	.	TRBV15	TRBJ2-1
TGTGCCAGCAGTCCGTCTGGGACTAGCGGGAGGGCCGACTACGAGCAGTACTTC	CASSPSGTSGRADYEQYF	TRBD2	once	TRBV28	TRBJ2-7
TGCAGCGTTGAGGGGACTAGCAGGGGGTACCCAGATACGCAGTATTTT	CSVEGTSRGYPDTQYF	TRBD2	few	TRBV29-1	TRBJ2-3
TGCGCCAGCAGTCCGCCTACTAGCGGGAGACCGGGGTACAATGAGCAGTTCTTC	CASSPPTSGRPGYNEQFF	TRBD2	.	TRBV23-1	TRBJ2-1
TGTGCCAGCAGTGCGATAGATAGCAATCAGCCCCAGCATTTT	CASSAIDSNQPQHF	.	.	TRBV25-1	TRBJ1-5
TGCGCCAGCAGCTCCACTAGCGTAGGCACCGGGGAGCTGTTTTTT	CASSSTSVGTGELFF	TRBD2	few	TRBV5-1	TRBJ2-2
TGTGCCAGCAGTAGTAGCGGTTCGAGCTCCTACAATGAGCAGTTCTTC	CASSSSGSSSYNEQFF	.	.	TRBV25-1	TRBJ2-1
TGTGCCAGCAGTTCGAGAACCCGACTAGCGGGAGGTTCCTACAATGAGCAGTTCTTC	CASSSRTRLAGGSYNEQFF	TRBD2	.	TRBV27	TRBJ2-1
TGTGCCAGCCGACAGCTCTCTGGAAACACCATATATTTT	CASRQLSGNTIYF	.	.	TRBV6-5	TRBJ1-3
TGTGCCAGCAGCTTTCTAGCGGGAGGAACAGATACGCAGTATTTT	CASSFLAGGTDTQYF	TRBD2	few	TRBV7-9	TRBJ2-3
TGTGCCATCAGTGAGTCGGTAGCAGCAGATACGCAGTATTTT	CAISESVAADTQYF	.	.	TRBV10-3	TRBJ2-3
TGTGCCAGCAGTTACTCGACTGCGGGAGGGTCGCATGAGCAGTTCTTC	CASSYSTAGGSHEQFF	TRBD2	few	TRBV6-5	TRBJ2-1
TGTGCCAGCAGGCCTGGGGGGCAATCGAGCGATGAGCAGTTCTTC	CASRPGGQSSDEQFF	.	.	TRBV9	TRBJ2-1
TGTGCCTGGAGTGTCCTAGCGGGGAACACCGGGGAGCTGTTTTTT	CAWSVLAGNTGELFF	TRBD2	.	TRBV30	TRBJ2-2
TGTGCCAGCAGCTCCATCGGACAGGGTGAAGTTGAAGCTTTCTTT	CASSSIGQGEVEAFF	TRBD1	.	TRBV13	TRBJ1-1
TGCGCCAGCAGCATCGGGACGGCGACCTACGAGCAGTACTTC	CASSIGTATYEQYF	.	.	TRBV5-1	TRBJ2-7
TGCGCCAGCAGCCCCGGCCGGGATGAGCAGTTCTTC	CASSPGRDEQFF	.	.	TRBV5-1	TRBJ2-1
TGTGCCAGCAGCCTGGTGACAGGGAAGGGAGGCTACACCTTC	CASSLVTGKGGYTF	TRBD1	.	TRBV7-8	TRBJ1-2
TGTGCCAGCAGCGTAGCCGAGCGGGACTTC	CASSVAERDF	.	few	TRBV9	TRBJ2-5
TGCAGCGTGGCCCAACCCGGGACTAGCGGGAGGGTTGGGGGAGAGACCCAGTACTTC	CSVAQPGTSGRVGGETQYF	TRBD2	.	TRBV29-1	TRBJ2-5
TGTGCCAGCACGCCGGAGCGGGAGACCCAGTACTTC	CASTPERETQYF	.	.	TRBV2	TRBJ2-5
TGTGCCAGCAGCTTTGGGGCGGGAGGAACCTACGAGCAGTACTTC	CASSFGAGGTYEQYF	TRBD2	.	TRBV7-3	TRBJ2-7
TGTGCCAGCAGCCTAGAGGGCGGGAGCCACTACGAGCAGTACTTC	CASSLEGGSHYEQYF	TRBD2	.	TRBV7-2	TRBJ2-7
TGTGCCAGCAGCTTTACAGGAGTCCAAGAGACCCAGTACTTC	CASSFTGVQETQYF	.	.	TRBV5-5	TRBJ2-5
TGTGCCAGCAGTCCCGACAGGGGACTATACAATGAGCAGTTCTTC	CASSPDRGLYNEQFF	.	few	TRBV28	TRBJ2-1
TGCAGCGTTCTACTAGGGACAGGGACCTACGAGCAGTACTTC	CSVLLGTGTYEQYF	TRBD1	.	TRBV29-1	TRBJ2-7
TGTGCCTGGAGGCCCACCTCGAACACTGAAGCTTTCTTT	CAWRPTSNTEAFF	.	.	TRBV30	TRBJ1-1
TGTGCCATCAGTGCTTCTCGCGGCCAAGAGACCCAGTACTTC	CAISASRGQETQYF	.	few	TRBV10-3	TRBJ2-5
TGCAGCGGGGCGAGCTCCTACGAGCAGTACTTC	CSGASSYEQYF	.	.	TRBV29-1	TRBJ2-7
TGCAGTGCTAGCGCCTACGAGCAGTACTTC	CSASAYEQYF	.	.	TRBV20-1	TRBJ2-7
TGTGCCAGCAGCTTGCCTAACAGAATCACAGATACGCAGTATTTT	CASSLPNRITDTQYF	.	few	TRBV5-4	TRBJ2-3